This T cell receptor (beta chain) was captured in a study of blood T cells in healthy people across ages. V lost 3 bases and J lost 5, with 7 bases in between. The CDR3 covers 12 residues. The V gene's germline CDR1 is LGHNA and CDR2 YNFKEQ. Per-sample yields of isolated PBMCs were at least 6.5 million. The second PCR ran about 6 to 11 cycles with a sample-barcoded 5' primer and J-beta primers. TCRdb re-derived calls from the 5' RACE reads in MiXCR, one entry per CDR3 protein. Of around 970,000 distinct CDR3 sequences in the sample, just over 50% are singletons; the top ten hold 20% to 25%. The sample consisted of blood. The genes are TRBV4-2 and TRBJ1-1; D ambiguous. The receptor was derived from a woman aged 60-75 years in good health. CDR3 in DNA: TGTGCCAGCAGCCAGATCGGTACTGAAGCTTTCTTT. Amino acid sequence: CASSQIGTEAFF.